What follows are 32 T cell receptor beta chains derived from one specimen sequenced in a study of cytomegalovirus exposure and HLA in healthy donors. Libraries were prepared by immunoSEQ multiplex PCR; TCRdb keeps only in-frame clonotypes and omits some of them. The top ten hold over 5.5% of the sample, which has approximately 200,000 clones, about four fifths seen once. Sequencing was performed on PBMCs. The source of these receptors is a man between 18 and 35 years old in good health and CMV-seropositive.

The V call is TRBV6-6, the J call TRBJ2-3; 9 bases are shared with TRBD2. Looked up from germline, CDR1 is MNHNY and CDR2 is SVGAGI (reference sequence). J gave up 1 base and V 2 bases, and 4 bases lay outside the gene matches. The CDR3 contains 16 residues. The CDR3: CASSYPIAGGTDTQYF. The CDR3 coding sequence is TGTGCCAGCAGTTACCCCATAGCGGGAGGCACAGATACGCAGTATTTT.

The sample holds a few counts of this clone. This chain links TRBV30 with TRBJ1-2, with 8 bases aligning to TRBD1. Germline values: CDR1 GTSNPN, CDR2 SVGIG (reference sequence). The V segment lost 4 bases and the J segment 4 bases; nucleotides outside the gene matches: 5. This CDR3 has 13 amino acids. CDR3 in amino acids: CAWNRDRPYGYTF. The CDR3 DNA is TGTGCCTGGAACCGGGACAGGCCCTATGGCTACACCTTC.

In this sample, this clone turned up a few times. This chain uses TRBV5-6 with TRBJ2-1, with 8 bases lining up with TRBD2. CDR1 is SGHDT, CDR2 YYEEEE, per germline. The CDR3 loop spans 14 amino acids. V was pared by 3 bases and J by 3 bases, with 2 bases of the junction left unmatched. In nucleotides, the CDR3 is TGTGCCAGCAGCTCGGGACTAGTCTACAATGAGCAGTTCTTC. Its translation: CASSSGLVYNEQFF.

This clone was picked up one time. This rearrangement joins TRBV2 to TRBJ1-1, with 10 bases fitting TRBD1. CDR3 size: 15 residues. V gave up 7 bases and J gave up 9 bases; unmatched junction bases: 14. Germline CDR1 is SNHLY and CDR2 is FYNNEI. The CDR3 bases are TGTGCCAGCACCCCGGGGGGACAGGGGACGCATAAAGCTTTCTTT. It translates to CASTPGGQGTHKAFF.

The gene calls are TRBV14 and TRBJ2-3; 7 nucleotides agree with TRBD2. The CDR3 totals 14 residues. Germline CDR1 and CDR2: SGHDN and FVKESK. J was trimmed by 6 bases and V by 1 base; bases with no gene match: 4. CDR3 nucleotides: TGTGCCAGCAGCCAAGGCGGGAGTTGGGATACGCAGTATTTT. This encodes CASSQGGSWDTQYF.

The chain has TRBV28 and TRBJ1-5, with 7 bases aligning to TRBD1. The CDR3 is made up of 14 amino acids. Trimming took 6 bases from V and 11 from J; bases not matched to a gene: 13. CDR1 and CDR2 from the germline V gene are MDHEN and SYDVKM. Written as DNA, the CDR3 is TGTGCCAGCAGCCAACAGGGGCCTCAGCAGGCCCAGCATTTT. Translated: CASSQQGPQQAQHF.

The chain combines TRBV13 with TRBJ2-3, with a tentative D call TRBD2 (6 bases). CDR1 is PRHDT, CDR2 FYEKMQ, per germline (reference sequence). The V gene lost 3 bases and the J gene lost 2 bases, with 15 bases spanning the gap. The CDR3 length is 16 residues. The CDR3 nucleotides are TGTGCCAGCAGCTTGGGGAGGAGTGTAACCACAGATACGCAGTATTTT. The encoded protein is CASSLGRSVTTDTQYF.

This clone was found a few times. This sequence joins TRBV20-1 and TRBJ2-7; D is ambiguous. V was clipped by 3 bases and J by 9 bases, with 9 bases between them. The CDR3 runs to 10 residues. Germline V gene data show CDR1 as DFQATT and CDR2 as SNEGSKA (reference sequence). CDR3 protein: CSASRLRQYF. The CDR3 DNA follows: TGCAGTGCTAGCCGTCTGCGGCAGTACTTC.

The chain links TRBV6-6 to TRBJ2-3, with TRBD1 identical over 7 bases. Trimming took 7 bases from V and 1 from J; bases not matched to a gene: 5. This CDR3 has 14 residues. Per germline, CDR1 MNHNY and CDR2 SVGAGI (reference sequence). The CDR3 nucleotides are TGTGCCAGCACCCTCGGGACAGGCACAGATACGCAGTATTTT. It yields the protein CASTLGTGTDTQYF.

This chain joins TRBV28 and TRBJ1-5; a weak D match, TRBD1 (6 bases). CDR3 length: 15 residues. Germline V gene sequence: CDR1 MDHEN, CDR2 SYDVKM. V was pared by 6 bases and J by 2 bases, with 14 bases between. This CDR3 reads CASSYRVRGNQPQHF. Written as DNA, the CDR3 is TGTGCCAGCAGCTACAGGGTGAGGGGCAATCAGCCCCAGCATTTT.

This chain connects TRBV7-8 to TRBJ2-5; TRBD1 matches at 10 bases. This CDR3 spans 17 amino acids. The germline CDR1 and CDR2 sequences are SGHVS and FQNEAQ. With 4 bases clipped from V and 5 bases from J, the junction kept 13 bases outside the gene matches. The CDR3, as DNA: TGTGCCAGCAGCTCCCGGGACAGGGGACAGCGCGAGGAGACCCAGTACTTC. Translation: CASSSRDRGQREETQYF. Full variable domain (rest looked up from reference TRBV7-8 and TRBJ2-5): GAGVSQSPRYKVAKRGQDVALRCDPISGHVSLFWYQQALGQGPEFLTYFQNEAQLDKSGLPSDRFFAERPEGSVSTLKIQRTQQEDSAVYLCASSSRDRGQREETQYFGPGTRLLVL.

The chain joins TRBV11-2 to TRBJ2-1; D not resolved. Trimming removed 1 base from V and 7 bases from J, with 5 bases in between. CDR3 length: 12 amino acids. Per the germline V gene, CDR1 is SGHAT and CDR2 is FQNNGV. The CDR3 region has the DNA TGTGCCAGCAGCTTAGGTATTAATGAGCAGTTCTTC. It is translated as CASSLGINEQFF.

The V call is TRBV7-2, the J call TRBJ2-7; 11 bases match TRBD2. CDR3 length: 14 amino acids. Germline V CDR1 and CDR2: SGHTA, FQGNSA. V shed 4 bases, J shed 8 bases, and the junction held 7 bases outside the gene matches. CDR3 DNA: TGTGCCAGCAGCTACGAACTAGCGGGAGACCAGCAGTACTTC. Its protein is CASSYELAGDQQYF.

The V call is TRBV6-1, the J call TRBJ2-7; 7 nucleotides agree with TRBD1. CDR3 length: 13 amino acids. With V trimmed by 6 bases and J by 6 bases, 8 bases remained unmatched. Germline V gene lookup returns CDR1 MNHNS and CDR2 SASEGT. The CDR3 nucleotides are TGTGCCAGCAGAAAAGGGGGCGCGTCCGAGCAGTACTTC. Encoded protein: CASRKGGASEQYF.

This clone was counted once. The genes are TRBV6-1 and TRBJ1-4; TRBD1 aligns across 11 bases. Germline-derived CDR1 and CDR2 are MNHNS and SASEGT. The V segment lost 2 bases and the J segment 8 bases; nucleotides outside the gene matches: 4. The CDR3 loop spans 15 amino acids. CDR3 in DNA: TGTGCCAGCAGTGAACGGGGACAGGGGGGCGAAAAACTGTTTTTT. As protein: CASSERGQGGEKLFF.

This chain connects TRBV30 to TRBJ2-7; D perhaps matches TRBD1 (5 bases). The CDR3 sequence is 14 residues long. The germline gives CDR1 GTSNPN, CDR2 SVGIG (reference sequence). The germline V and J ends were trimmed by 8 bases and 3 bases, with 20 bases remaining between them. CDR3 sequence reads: CAGTRQNSDYEQYF. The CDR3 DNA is TGTGCCGGTACAAGACAGAACAGTGACTACGAGCAGTACTTC.

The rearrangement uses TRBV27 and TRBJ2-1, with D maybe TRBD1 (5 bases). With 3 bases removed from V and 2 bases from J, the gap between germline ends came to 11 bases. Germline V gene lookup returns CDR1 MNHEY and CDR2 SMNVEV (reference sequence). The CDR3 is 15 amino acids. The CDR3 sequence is CASSFLRGAYNEQFF. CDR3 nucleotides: TGTGCCAGCAGTTTCCTAAGGGGCGCCTACAATGAGCAGTTCTTC.

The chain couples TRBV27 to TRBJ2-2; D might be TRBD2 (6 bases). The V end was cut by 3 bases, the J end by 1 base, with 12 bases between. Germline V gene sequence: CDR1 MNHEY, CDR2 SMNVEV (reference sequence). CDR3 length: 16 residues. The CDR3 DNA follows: TGTGCCAGCAGTTTTACCGGAGGGTTGAACACCGGGGAGCTGTTTTTT. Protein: CASSFTGGLNTGELFF.

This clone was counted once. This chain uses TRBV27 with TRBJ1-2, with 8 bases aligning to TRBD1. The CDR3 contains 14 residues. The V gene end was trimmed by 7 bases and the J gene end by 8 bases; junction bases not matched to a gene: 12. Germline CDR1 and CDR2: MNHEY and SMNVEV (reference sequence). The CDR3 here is CASTPRTGSKGYTF. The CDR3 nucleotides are TGTGCCAGCACCCCGAGGACAGGGTCGAAAGGCTACACCTTC.

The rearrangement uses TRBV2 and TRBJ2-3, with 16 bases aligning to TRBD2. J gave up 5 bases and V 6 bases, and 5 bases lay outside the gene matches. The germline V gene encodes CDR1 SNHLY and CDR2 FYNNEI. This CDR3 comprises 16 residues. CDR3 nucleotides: TGTGCCAGCAGAGCGGGACTAGCGGGAGGGGTAGATACGCAGTATTTT. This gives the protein CASRAGLAGGVDTQYF.

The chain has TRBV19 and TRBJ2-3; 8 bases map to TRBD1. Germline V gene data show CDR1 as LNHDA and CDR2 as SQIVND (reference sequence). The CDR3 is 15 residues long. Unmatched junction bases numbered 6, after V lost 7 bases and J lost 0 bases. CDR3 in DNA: TGTGCCAGTAAGCAGAGGACAGGGAGCACAGATACGCAGTATTTT. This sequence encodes CASKQRTGSTDTQYF.

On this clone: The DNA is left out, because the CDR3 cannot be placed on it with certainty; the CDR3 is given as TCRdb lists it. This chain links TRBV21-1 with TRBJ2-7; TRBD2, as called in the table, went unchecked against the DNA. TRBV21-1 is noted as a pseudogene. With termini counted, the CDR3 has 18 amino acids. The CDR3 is CASSKYVGPGLRLYEQYF.

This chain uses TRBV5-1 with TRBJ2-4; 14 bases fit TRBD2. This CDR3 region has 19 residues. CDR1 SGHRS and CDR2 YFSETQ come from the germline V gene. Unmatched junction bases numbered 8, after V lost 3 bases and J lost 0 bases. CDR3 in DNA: TGCGCCAGCAGCTGGAATCCGGGACTAGCGGGAGAAGCCAAAAACATTCAGTACTTC. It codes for CASSWNPGLAGEAKNIQYF.

CDR3: CASSYRAGGNNEQFF. CDR3 in DNA: TGCGCCAGCAGCTACCGTGCGGGAGGGAACAATGAGCAGTTCTTC. The chain links TRBV4-1 to TRBJ2-1, with 9 bases lining up with TRBD2. The J segment lost 5 bases and the V segment lost 5 bases, leaving 7 bases of the junction unmatched. CDR1 and CDR2 (germline): MGHRA, YSYEKL. The CDR3 length is 15 residues.

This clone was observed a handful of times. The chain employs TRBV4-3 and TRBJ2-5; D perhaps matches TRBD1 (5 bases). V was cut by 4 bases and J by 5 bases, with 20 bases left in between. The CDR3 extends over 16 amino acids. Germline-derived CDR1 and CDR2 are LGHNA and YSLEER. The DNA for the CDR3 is TGCGCCAGCAGCCGCCTCGTAGGGGATGGAAGGGAGACCCAGTACTTC. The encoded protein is CASSRLVGDGRETQYF.

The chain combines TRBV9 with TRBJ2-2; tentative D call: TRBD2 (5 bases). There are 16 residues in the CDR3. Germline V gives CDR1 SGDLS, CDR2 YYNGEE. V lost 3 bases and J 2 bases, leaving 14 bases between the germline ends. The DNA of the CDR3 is TGTGCCAGCAGCGCTACGGGGAACTTTAACACCGGGGAGCTGTTTTTT. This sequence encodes CASSATGNFNTGELFF.

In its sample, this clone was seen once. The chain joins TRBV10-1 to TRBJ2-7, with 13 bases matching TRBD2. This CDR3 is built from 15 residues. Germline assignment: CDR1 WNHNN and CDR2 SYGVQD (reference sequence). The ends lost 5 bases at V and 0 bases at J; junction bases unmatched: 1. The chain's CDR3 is CASSRTSGSSYEQYF. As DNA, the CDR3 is TGCGCCAGCAGTCGGACTAGCGGGAGCTCCTACGAGCAGTACTTC.

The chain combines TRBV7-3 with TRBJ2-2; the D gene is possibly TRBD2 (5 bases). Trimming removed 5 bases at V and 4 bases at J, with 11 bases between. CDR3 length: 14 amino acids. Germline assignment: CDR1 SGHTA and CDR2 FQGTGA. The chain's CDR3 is CASSPGLFTGELFF. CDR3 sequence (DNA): TGTGCCAGCAGCCCCGGACTGTTCACCGGGGAGCTGTTTTTT.

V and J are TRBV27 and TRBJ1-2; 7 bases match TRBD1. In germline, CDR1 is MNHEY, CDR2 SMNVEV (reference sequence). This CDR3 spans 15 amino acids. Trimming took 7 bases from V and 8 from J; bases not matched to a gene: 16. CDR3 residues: CASTPGQSSAGGYTF. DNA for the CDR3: TGTGCCAGCACCCCGGGACAGTCCTCGGCCGGGGGCTACACCTTC.

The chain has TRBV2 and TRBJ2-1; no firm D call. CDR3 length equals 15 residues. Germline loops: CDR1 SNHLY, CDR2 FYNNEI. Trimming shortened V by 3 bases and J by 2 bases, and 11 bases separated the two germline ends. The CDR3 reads CASSDTGFTYNEQFF. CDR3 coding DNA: TGTGCCAGCAGTGATACCGGGTTTACCTACAATGAGCAGTTCTTC. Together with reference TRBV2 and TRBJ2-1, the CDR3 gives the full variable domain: EPEVTQTPSHQVTQMGQEVILRCVPISNHLYFYWYRQILGQKVEFLVSFYNNEISEKSEIFDDQFSVERPDGSNFTLKIRSTKLEDSAMYFCASSDTGFTYNEQFFGPGTRLTVL.

DNA of the CDR3: TGTGCCTGGAACCGGGACAGGGAAAACACTGAAGCTTTCTTT. The encoded protein is CAWNRDRENTEAFF. The chain couples TRBV30 to TRBJ1-1; 9 bases map to TRBD1. CDR3 length: 14 residues. Losses at the gene ends were 4 bases for V and 2 bases for J; bases not matched to a gene: 5. CDR1 is GTSNPN, CDR2 SVGIG, per germline (reference sequence).

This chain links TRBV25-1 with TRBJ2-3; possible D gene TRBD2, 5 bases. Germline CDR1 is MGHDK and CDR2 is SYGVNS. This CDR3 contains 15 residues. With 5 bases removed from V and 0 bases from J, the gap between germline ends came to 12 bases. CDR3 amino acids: CASSTSGWSTDTQYF. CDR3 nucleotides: TGTGCCAGCAGTACAAGCGGATGGAGCACAGATACGCAGTATTTT.